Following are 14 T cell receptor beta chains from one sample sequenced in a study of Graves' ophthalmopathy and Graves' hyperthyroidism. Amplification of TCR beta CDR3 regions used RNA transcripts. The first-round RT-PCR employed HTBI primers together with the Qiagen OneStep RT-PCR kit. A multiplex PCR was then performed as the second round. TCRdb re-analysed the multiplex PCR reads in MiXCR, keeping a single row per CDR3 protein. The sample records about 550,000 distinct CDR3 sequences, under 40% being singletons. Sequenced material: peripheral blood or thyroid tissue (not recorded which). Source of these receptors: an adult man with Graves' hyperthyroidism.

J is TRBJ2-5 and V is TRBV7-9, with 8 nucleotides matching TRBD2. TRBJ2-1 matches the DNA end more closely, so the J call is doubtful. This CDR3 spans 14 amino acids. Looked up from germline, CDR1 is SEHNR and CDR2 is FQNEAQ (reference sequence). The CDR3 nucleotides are TGTGCCAGCAGCTTATTATTGCGGGGGGCTGAGCAGTTCTTC. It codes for CASSLLLRGAEQFF.

CDR3 in DNA: TGTGCCAGCAGTTTAAGGGGTAGCGGGAGGGCCAATGAGCAGTTCTTC. Residues: CASSLRGSGRANEQFF. The chain uses TRBV12-3 or TRBV12-4 and TRBJ2-1; 11 nucleotides agree with TRBD2. Trimming cost V 2 bases and J 6 bases; bases outside gene matches: 6. The CDR3 has 16 residues.

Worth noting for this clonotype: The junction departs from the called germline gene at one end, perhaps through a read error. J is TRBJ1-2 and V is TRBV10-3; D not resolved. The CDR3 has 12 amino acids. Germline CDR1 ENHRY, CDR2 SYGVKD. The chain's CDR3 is CASSYNFYGYTF. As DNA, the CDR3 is TGTGCCAGCAGTTACAATTTCTATGGCTACACCTTC.

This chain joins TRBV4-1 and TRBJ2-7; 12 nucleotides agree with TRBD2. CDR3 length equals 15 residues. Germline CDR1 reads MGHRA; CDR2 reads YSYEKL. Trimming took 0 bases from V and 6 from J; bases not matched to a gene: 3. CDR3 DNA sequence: TGCGCCAGCAGCCAAGAGACTAGCGGGGGATTCGAGCAGTACTTC. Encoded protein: CASSQETSGGFEQYF.

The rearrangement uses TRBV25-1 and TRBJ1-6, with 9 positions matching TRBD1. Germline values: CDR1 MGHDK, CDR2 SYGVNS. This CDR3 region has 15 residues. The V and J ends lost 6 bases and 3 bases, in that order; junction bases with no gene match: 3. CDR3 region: CASSPDRGYNSPLHF. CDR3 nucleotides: TGTGCCAGCAGCCCGGACAGGGGCTATAATTCACCCCTCCACTTT.

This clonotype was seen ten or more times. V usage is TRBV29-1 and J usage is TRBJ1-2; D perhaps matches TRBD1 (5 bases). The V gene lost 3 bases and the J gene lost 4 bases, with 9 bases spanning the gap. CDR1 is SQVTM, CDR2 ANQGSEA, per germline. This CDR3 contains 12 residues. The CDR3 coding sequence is TGCAGCGTTGACAGGGTGATCTATGGCTACACCTTC. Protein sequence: CSVDRVIYGYTF.

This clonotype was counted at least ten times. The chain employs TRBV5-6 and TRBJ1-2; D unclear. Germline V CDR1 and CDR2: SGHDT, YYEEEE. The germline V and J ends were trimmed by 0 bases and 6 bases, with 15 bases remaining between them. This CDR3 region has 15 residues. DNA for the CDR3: TGTGCCAGCAGCTTGGCCCGTCGTGTCATTGATGGCTACACCTTC. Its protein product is CASSLARRVIDGYTF.

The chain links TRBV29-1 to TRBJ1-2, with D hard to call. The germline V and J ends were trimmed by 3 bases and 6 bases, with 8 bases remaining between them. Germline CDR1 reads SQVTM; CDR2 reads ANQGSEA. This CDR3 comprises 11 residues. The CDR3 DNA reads TGCAGCGTTGAGGATGGCCATGGCTACACCTTC. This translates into CSVEDGHGYTF. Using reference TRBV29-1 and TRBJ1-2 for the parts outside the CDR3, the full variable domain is SAVISQKPSRDICQRGTSLTIQCQVDSQVTMMFWYRQQPGQSLTLIATANQGSEATYESGFVIDKFPISRPNLTFSTLTVSNMSPEDSSIYLCSVEDGHGYTFGSGTRLTVV.

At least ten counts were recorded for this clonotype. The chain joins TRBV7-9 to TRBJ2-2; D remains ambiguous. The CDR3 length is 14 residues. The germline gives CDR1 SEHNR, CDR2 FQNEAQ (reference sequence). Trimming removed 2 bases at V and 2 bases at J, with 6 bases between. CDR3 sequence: CASSLNLNTGELFF. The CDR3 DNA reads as TGTGCCAGCAGCTTAAACTTAAACACCGGGGAGCTGTTTTTT.

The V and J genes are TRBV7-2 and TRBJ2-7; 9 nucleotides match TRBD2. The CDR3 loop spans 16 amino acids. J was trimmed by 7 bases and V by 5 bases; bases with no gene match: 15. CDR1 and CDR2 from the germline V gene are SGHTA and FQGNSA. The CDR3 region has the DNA TGTGCCAGCAGCGACCGTCTAGCGGGAAAGTACAATGAGCAGTACTTC. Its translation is CASSDRLAGKYNEQYF.

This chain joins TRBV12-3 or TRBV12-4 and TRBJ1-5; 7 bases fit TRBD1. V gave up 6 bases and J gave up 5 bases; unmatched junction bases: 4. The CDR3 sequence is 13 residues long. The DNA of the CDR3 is TGTGCCAGCAGCCGGGACAGTTATCAGCCCCAGCATTTT. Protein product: CASSRDSYQPQHF.

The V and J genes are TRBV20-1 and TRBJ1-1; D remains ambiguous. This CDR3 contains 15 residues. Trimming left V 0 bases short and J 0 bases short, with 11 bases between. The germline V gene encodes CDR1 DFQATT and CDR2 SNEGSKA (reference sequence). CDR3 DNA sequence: TGCAGTGCTAGAGATAATGGACGGATGAACACTGAAGCTTTCTTT. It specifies CSARDNGRMNTEAFF.

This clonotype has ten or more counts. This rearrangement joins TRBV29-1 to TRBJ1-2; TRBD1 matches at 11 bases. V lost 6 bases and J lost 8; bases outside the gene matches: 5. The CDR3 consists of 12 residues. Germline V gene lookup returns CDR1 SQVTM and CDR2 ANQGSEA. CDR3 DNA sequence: TGCAGCGTCGGACAGGGGGCTAGCGGCTACACCTTC. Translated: CSVGQGASGYTF. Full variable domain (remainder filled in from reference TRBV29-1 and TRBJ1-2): SAVISQKPSRDICQRGTSLTIQCQVDSQVTMMFWYRQQPGQSLTLIATANQGSEATYESGFVIDKFPISRPNLTFSTLTVSNMSPEDSSIYLCSVGQGASGYTFGSGTRLTVV.

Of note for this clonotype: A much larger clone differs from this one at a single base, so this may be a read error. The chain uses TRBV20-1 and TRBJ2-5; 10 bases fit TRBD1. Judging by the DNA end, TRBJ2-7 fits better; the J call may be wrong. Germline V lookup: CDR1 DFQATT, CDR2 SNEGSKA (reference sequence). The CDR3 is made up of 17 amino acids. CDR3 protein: CSAASEPGQGLSYEQYF. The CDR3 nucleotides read TGCAGTGCTGCCTCAGAGCCGGGACAGGGGCTCTCCTACGAGCAGTACTTC.